This T cell receptor (beta chain) emerged from a study of radiotherapy plus CTLA-4 blockade in lung cancer. Whole-study context: Of all patients, around 20% responded objectively and around 31% showed disease control. The study, taken as a whole, reports: Best predicting response, reportedly, were early blood T cell clone dynamics, with interferon-beta. Peripheral blood showed expansion of tumor-derived TCR clones after radiotherapy and ipilimumab.

Points on this clone: Its antigen is currently unknown.

Sequenced by immunoSEQ multiplex PCR; TCRdb stores in-frame clones only, minus some. The data show some 70,000 clones, with approximately 80% seen just once and about 4% held by the top ten. The CDR3 totals 15 residues. The junction had 9 bases not matched to a gene; V was cut back by 3 bases and J by 8 bases. Germline values: CDR1 SGHTA, CDR2 FQGNSA. The sample in question was peripheral blood, obtained from a patient treated with radiotherapy plus ipilimumab. V is TRBV7-2 and J is TRBJ2-1; TRBD2 matches at 8 bases. This receptor was obtained from a human donor with non-small cell lung cancer who had a partial response to radiotherapy plus ipilimumab. CDR3 nucleotide sequence: TGTGCCAGCAGCTTCTCTGGGACTAGTTCCCATGAGCAGTTCTTC. Translating it yields CASSFSGTSSHEQFF. Combining the CDR3 with reference TRBV7-2 and TRBJ2-1 gives the whole variable domain GAGVSQSPSNKVTEKGKDVELRCDPISGHTALYWYRQSLGQGLEFLIYFQGNSAPDKSGLPSDRFSAERTGGSVSTLTIQRTQQEDSAVYLCASSFSGTSSHEQFFGPGTRLTVL.